These 25 T cell receptor beta chains originate from one sample sequenced in a study of blood T cell repertoires in COVID-19. TCRdb keeps only in-frame clones here, not all; method: immunoSEQ multiplex PCR. The sample has tens of thousands of clones, about nine tenths seen once. The sequenced sample consisted of peripheral blood. These receptors all come from a woman in her 70s with acute or convalescent COVID-19.

J is TRBJ1-2 and V is TRBV27; 7 positions match TRBD1. Per germline, CDR1 MNHEY and CDR2 SMNVEV (reference sequence). The CDR3 extends over 14 amino acids. The V gene end was trimmed by 6 bases and the J gene end by 8 bases; junction bases not matched to a gene: 12. Written as DNA, the CDR3 is TGTGCCAGCAGGGGAACAGGGGCAGTGTGGGGCTACACCTTC. This translates into CASRGTGAVWGYTF.

This chain connects TRBV24-1 to TRBJ2-3; 7 bases match TRBD2. The V and J ends lost 6 bases and 1 base, in that order; junction bases with no gene match: 6. The CDR3 sequence is 15 residues long. CDR1 is KGHDR, CDR2 SFDVKD, per germline. CDR3 sequence reads: CATSLKRGGTDTQYF. Here the CDR3 DNA reads TGTGCCACCAGTCTTAAGCGGGGAGGCACAGATACGCAGTATTTT.

The chain couples TRBV3-1 (or the pseudogene TRBV3-2) to TRBJ2-7; D might be TRBD2 (6 bases). V lost 4 bases, J lost 2 bases, and 21 bases lay in between. This CDR3 has 17 residues. CDR1 and CDR2 from the germline V gene are LGHDT and YNNKEL (reference sequence). The CDR3: CASSPSRGGFSPYEQYF. In nucleotides, the CDR3 is TGTGCCAGCAGCCCCTCTAGAGGAGGGTTCTCCCCCTACGAGCAGTACTTC.

About this clone: The sample carries other DNA sequences with the same CDR3. This chain connects TRBV6-5 to TRBJ2-1; TRBD1 matches 7 bases. The CDR3 consists of 13 residues. Trimming took 6 bases from V and 4 from J; bases not matched to a gene: 3. CDR1 is MNHEY and CDR2 is SVGAGI in the germline V gene. The CDR3 loop is CASSRDSYNEQFF. The CDR3 nucleotides are TGTGCCAGCAGCCGGGACAGTTACAATGAGCAGTTCTTC.

The count of this clone is one. This chain connects TRBV9 to TRBJ2-5; TRBD2 agrees at 9 bases. Per the germline V gene, CDR1 is SGDLS and CDR2 is YYNGEE. The trim removed 4 bases at V and 4 bases at J, leaving 11 bases unmatched. This CDR3 spans 16 amino acids. CDR3 in amino acids: CASSPSGTSSGETQYF. DNA for the CDR3: TGTGCCAGCAGCCCTTCGGGGACTAGCAGTGGAGAGACCCAGTACTTC.

The rearrangement links TRBV3-1 (or the pseudogene TRBV3-2) to TRBJ1-1, with D unclear. The germline V and J ends were trimmed by 0 bases and 9 bases, with 14 bases remaining between them. Germline lookup yields CDR1 LGHDT and CDR2 YNNKEL (reference sequence). This CDR3 spans 14 amino acids. The CDR3 bases are TGTGCCAGCAGCCAAGACCTTCTGCAGATCAAAGCTTTCTTT. Residues: CASSQDLLQIKAFF.

The V call is TRBV2, the J call TRBJ2-3, with D unresolved. The V gene lost 8 bases and the J gene lost 1 base, with 16 bases spanning the gap. Germline V gene sequence: CDR1 SNHLY, CDR2 FYNNEI. The CDR3 totals 15 residues. The CDR3 DNA reads TGTGCCAGCCAGACTGGTTCACCTCGCACAGATACGCAGTATTTT. Its protein product is CASQTGSPRTDTQYF.

The rearrangement joins TRBV5-1 to TRBJ1-1; 7 bases match TRBD1. Germline lookup yields CDR1 SGHRS and CDR2 YFSETQ. The CDR3 sequence is 13 residues long. The V segment lost 0 bases and the J segment 9 bases; nucleotides outside the gene matches: 5. The CDR3 sequence is CASSLAGQSKAFF. The CDR3 coding sequence is TGCGCCAGCAGCTTGGCGGGACAGAGCAAAGCTTTCTTT. The complete variable domain, with remaining parts taken from reference TRBV5-1 and TRBJ1-1, reads KAGVTQTPRYLIKTRGQQVTLSCSPISGHRSVSWYQQTPGQGLQFLFEYFSETQRNKGNFPGRFSGRQFSNSRSEMNVSTLELGDSALYLCASSLAGQSKAFFGQGTRLTVV.

The V call is TRBV9, the J call TRBJ1-4; no definite D call. V lost 3 bases to trimming and J lost 5 bases, with 11 bases between them. CDR3 size: 14 residues. The V gene's germline CDR1 is SGDLS and CDR2 YYNGEE. CDR3 in amino acids: CASSGRQPNEKLFF. The CDR3 DNA follows: TGTGCCAGCAGCGGCAGGCAGCCCAATGAAAAACTGTTTTTT.

The chain is built from TRBV11-3 and TRBJ2-5; a possible D gene is TRBD1 (5 bases). V lost 4 bases and J lost 5, with 17 bases in between. Germline CDR1 is SGHNT and CDR2 is YENEEA. The CDR3 covers 15 residues. This CDR3 is CASSSPTERWETQYF. In DNA, the CDR3 is TGTGCCAGCAGCTCGCCGACAGAGAGATGGGAGACCCAGTACTTC.

The J gene is TRBJ1-2, the V gene TRBV6-5; TRBD1 aligns across 11 bases. V gave up 2 bases and J gave up 8 bases; unmatched junction bases: 4. This CDR3 has 14 residues. Germline assignment: CDR1 MNHEY and CDR2 SVGAGI. The CDR3 nucleotides are TGTGCCAGCAGTTACGCGGACAGGGGGCAAGGCTACACCTTC. It specifies CASSYADRGQGYTF.

The V and J genes are TRBV5-6 and TRBJ1-2; maybe TRBD1 (5 bases). The CDR3 is made up of 14 amino acids. CDR1 is SGHDT, CDR2 YYEEEE, per germline. The V gene lost 4 bases and the J gene lost 4 bases, with 14 bases spanning the gap. The chain's CDR3 is CASSLGLLSYGYTF. CDR3 nucleotides: TGTGCCAGCAGCCTGGGACTGTTATCCTATGGCTACACCTTC.

The chain carries TRBV5-1 and TRBJ1-1; 9 nucleotides align to TRBD1. The junction had 5 bases not matched to a gene; V was cut back by 0 bases and J by 5 bases. CDR3 length: 15 residues. Germline loops: CDR1 SGHRS, CDR2 YFSETQ. As DNA, the CDR3 is TGCGCCAGCAGCTTGGGGGACAGGGTGAGGACTGAAGCTTTCTTT. It yields the protein CASSLGDRVRTEAFF. The variable domain in full, completed from reference TRBV5-1 and TRBJ1-1, reads KAGVTQTPRYLIKTRGQQVTLSCSPISGHRSVSWYQQTPGQGLQFLFEYFSETQRNKGNFPGRFSGRQFSNSRSEMNVSTLELGDSALYLCASSLGDRVRTEAFFGQGTRLTVV.

The rearrangement uses TRBV6-5 and TRBJ2-1; 11 bases agree with TRBD2. Germline V gene data show CDR1 as MNHEY and CDR2 as SVGAGI. Unmatched junction bases numbered 8, after V lost 6 bases and J lost 7 bases. This CDR3 comprises 15 residues. In DNA form, the CDR3 reads TGTGCCAGCAGCCTAACTAGCGGGGGTTATAATGAGCAGTTCTTC. Encoded protein: CASSLTSGGYNEQFF.

This clone was observed once. V is TRBV27 and J is TRBJ2-1; 7 nucleotides agree with TRBD1. Trimming took 2 bases from V and 0 from J; bases not matched to a gene: 1. Per the germline V gene, CDR1 is MNHEY and CDR2 is SMNVEV (reference sequence). The CDR3 is made up of 15 amino acids. The DNA of the CDR3 is TGTGCCAGCAGTTTAGAGGGGGCCTCCTACAATGAGCAGTTCTTC. Translating gives CASSLEGASYNEQFF.

This clone was detected only once. This chain joins TRBV25-1 and TRBJ2-3, with D maybe TRBD2 (5 bases). Germline V lookup: CDR1 MGHDK, CDR2 SYGVNS. The CDR3 has 14 residues. With 0 bases removed from V and 5 bases from J, the gap between germline ends came to 9 bases. DNA of the CDR3: TGTGCCAGCAGTGAATATCAGGAGGTAGATACGCAGTATTTT. It specifies CASSEYQEVDTQYF.

In its sample, this clone was seen once. V and J are TRBV5-4 and TRBJ1-6, with unresolved D. From germline, CDR1 is SGHNT and CDR2 YYREEE (reference sequence). Trimming pared 0 bases from V and 9 bases from J, leaving 10 bases between. The CDR3 loop spans 14 amino acids. The CDR3 reads CASSLDSGVSPLHF. The CDR3, as DNA: TGTGCCAGCAGCTTGGATAGTGGAGTTTCACCCCTCCACTTT. Variable domain in full (rest from reference TRBV5-4 and TRBJ1-6): ETGVTQSPTHLIKTRGQQVTLRCSSQSGHNTVSWYQQALGQGPQFIFQYYREEENGRGNFPPRFSGLQFPNYSSELNVNALELDDSALYLCASSLDSGVSPLHFGNGTRLTVT.

The J gene is TRBJ2-3, the V gene TRBV6-5, with 14 bases fitting TRBD2. This CDR3 region has 14 residues. V gave up 6 bases and J gave up 7 bases; unmatched junction bases: 3. Germline V lookup: CDR1 MNHEY, CDR2 SVGAGI. The CDR3 reads CASRGLAGGNTQYF. The DNA of the CDR3 is TGTGCCAGCAGAGGACTAGCGGGGGGAAATACGCAGTATTTT.

The CDR3 DNA sequence: TGTGCCAGTAGTTCGACAGATCTTAGCACAGATACGCAGTATTTT. It translates to CASSSTDLSTDTQYF. This sequence joins TRBV19 and TRBJ2-3; D might be TRBD1 (5 bases). V dropped 5 bases and J dropped 0 bases, with 12 bases sitting between them. The CDR3 runs 15 residues. CDR1 is LNHDA, CDR2 SQIVND, per germline (reference sequence).

The chain uses TRBV6-2 or TRBV6-3 and TRBJ1-1; TRBD1 is a possible D gene (5 bases). This CDR3 is built from 13 residues. Trimming took 6 bases from V and 3 from J, leaving 11 bases between them. The V gene's germline CDR1 is MNHEY and CDR2 SVGEGT. CDR3 amino acids: CASSRQGDTEAFF. For the CDR3, the DNA is TGTGCCAGCAGCCGCCAGGGCGACACTGAAGCTTTCTTT.

The gene calls are TRBV5-6 and TRBJ2-7, with 10 bases identical to TRBD2. V dropped 6 bases and J dropped 1; count of bases not matched to a gene: 7. In germline, CDR1 is SGHDT, CDR2 YYEEEE. The CDR3 totals 15 residues. The CDR3, as DNA: TGTGCCAGCATCCGTGGACTAGCGGATTCCTACGAGCAGTACTTC. It encodes CASIRGLADSYEQYF.

This chain connects TRBV28 to TRBJ1-6; TRBD1 is a possible D gene (6 bases). The germline V and J ends were trimmed by 3 bases and 6 bases, with 18 bases remaining between them. The CDR3 has 17 residues. Germline V lookup: CDR1 MDHEN, CDR2 SYDVKM. The CDR3 DNA reads TGTGCCAGCAGTTTCCTAGGAGGACAGAGTGTTAATTCACCCCTCCACTTT. Protein product: CASSFLGGQSVNSPLHF.

The chain employs TRBV27 and TRBJ2-7, with 7 bases that match TRBD1. With V trimmed by 2 bases and J by 2 bases, 3 bases remained unmatched. CDR1 MNHEY and CDR2 SMNVEV come from the germline V gene (reference sequence). The CDR3 has 14 residues. CDR3 amino acids: CASSLKTGAYEQYF. The CDR3 nucleotides are TGTGCCAGCAGTTTAAAAACAGGGGCCTACGAGCAGTACTTC.

With regard to this clone: In the same sample, other DNA sequences code for this CDR3. The J gene is TRBJ2-1, the V gene TRBV19, with TRBD2 matching over 7 bases. Germline CDR1 and CDR2: LNHDA and SQIVND (reference sequence). V was clipped by 1 base and J by 0 bases; unmatched bases: 0. The CDR3 is 15 residues long. CDR3 residues: CASSIGLASYNEQFF. The CDR3 coding sequence is TGTGCCAGTAGTATAGGACTAGCCTCCTACAATGAGCAGTTCTTC.

The chain combines TRBV29-1 with TRBJ1-4, with a tentative D call TRBD1 (6 bases). Germline V gene sequence: CDR1 SQVTM, CDR2 ANQGSEA. Between the trimmed V and J ends, which lost 3 bases and 2 bases, there was a span of 10 bases. The CDR3 loop spans 14 amino acids. The CDR3 sequence: CSVESRGTNEKLFF. Written as DNA, the CDR3 is TGCAGCGTTGAGTCAAGGGGGACTAATGAAAAACTGTTTTTT.